This record concerns one TCR beta chain sequence. The data are from a study of identical twins. This CDR3 comprises 13 residues. Germline values: CDR1 LNHDA, CDR2 SQIVND (reference sequence). Between the trimmed V and J ends, which lost 3 bases and 8 bases, there was a span of 11 bases. Via MiXCR, TCRdb re-called the 5' RACE reads, giving one row per CDR3 protein. The repertoire consists of 350,000 to 450,000 distinct CDR3 sequences, with approximately 18% occurring once and the leading ten covering 10% to 15%. The rearrangement uses TRBV19 and TRBJ2-1; D not resolved. Sequencing input: naive T cells sorted from blood. This receptor was taken from a man aged 50-60 years in good health. CDR3 residues: CASSIKGLDEQFF. CDR3 bases: TGTGCCAGTAGTATTAAGGGCCTGGATGAGCAGTTCTTC. Drawing the rest from reference TRBV19 and TRBJ2-1, the complete variable domain is DGGITQSPKYLFRKEGQNVTLSCEQNLNHDAMYWYRQDPGQGLRLIYYSQIVNDFQKGDIAEGYSVSREKKESFPLTVTSAQKNPTAFYLCASSIKGLDEQFFGPGTRLTVL.